What follows describes a single T cell receptor beta chain. The sample belongs to a study of blood T cell repertoires in COVID-19. Living in roughly 25 US areas, the participants were between roughly 18 and 89 years of age. Sequencing was performed with immunoSEQ multiplex PCR; in TCRdb, only in-frame clones are kept and a portion is missing. Of about 140,000 clones listed, roughly four fifths are singletons. Trimming at V came to 2 bases and at J to 4 bases, leaving 7 bases not matched to a gene. The CDR3 spans 15 residues. Germline CDR1 reads SGHKS; CDR2 reads YYEKEE (reference sequence). What was sequenced was PBMCs or T cells enriched from blood (not recorded which). This TCR was sampled from a woman aged 18 to 35 who had been exposed to COVID-19. The chain is built from TRBV5-5 and TRBJ1-1; TRBD1 agrees at 8 bases. CDR3 sequence: CASSFLTGVGTEAFF. CDR3 sequence (DNA): TGTGCCAGCAGCTTCTTGACAGGGGTGGGCACTGAAGCTTTCTTT.